This T cell receptor beta chain was recovered during a study of metastatic and nonmetastatic thyroid tumors. The CDR3 totals 16 residues. Germline lookup yields CDR1 MDHEN and CDR2 SYDVKM. This clone was counted a few times. At one end the junction does not follow the germline gene, possibly because of a read error. Prior to thyroid surgery, none of the patients had received any treatment. Through MiXCR, TCRdb re-clonotyped the PCR reads. The top ten clones hold more than 8% of a sample with about 30,000 clones, around a quarter of them seen once. The chain has TRBV28 and TRBJ2-3; maybe TRBD2 (6 bases). The sequence was obtained from a female donor with papillary thyroid cancer or a benign thyroid nodule (not recorded which). Some clones in this sample may be carry-over from other donors' samples. Sequencing was done on a sample of blood. The chain's CDR3 is CASTSPRAASADTQYF. CDR3 nucleotide sequence: TGTGCCAGCACTTCTCCCAGGGCCGCTAGCGCCGATACTCAGTATTTT.